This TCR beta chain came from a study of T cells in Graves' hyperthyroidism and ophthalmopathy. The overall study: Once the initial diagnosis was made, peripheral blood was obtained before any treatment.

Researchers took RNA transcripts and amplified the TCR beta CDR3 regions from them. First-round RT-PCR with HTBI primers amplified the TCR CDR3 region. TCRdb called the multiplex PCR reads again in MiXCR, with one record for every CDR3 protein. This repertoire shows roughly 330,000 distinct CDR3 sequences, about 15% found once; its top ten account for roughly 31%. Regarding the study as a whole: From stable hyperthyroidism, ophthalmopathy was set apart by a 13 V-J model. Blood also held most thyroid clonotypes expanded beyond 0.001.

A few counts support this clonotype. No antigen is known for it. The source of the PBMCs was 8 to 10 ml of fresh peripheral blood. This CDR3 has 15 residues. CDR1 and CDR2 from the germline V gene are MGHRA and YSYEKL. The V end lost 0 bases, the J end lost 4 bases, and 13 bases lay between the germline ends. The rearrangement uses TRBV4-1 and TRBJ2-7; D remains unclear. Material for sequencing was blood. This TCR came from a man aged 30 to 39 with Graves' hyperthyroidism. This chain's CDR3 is CASSQEGRTSYEQYF. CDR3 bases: TGCGCCAGCAGCCAAGAAGGAAGAACGTCGTACGAGCAGTACTTC.